This T cell receptor (beta chain) was found in a study of patients and donors after allogeneic stem cell transplantation. The germline gives CDR1 SQVTM, CDR2 ANQGSEA. There are 14 residues in the CDR3. Losses at the gene ends were 3 bases for V and 2 bases for J; bases not matched to a gene: 6. Each CDR3 protein gets one entry after TCRdb re-called the RT-PCR reads with MiXCR. The sample holds 400,000 to 500,000 distinct CDR3 sequences, roughly 17% seen once. This clonotype was counted many times. This TCR was sampled from a human donor who was either an allogeneic HSCT recipient or a stem cell or donor lymphocyte infusion donor (not recorded which). It is not recorded whose cells these are; they may come from a transplant donor. The sequenced material came from blood, either unsorted or a sorted T cell fraction (not recorded which). The V gene is TRBV29-1, the J gene TRBJ2-5; 7 positions match TRBD1. This CDR3 reads CSVDSGGTQETQYF. CDR3 in DNA: TGCAGCGTTGATTCAGGGGGAACACAAGAGACCCAGTACTTC. The full variable domain, with the rest looked up from reference TRBV29-1 and TRBJ2-5, is SAVISQKPSRDICQRGTSLTIQCQVDSQVTMMFWYRQQPGQSLTLIATANQGSEATYESGFVIDKFPISRPNLTFSTLTVSNMSPEDSSIYLCSVDSGGTQETQYFGPGTRLLVL.